The TCR beta chain described here comes from a study of early T cells in non-severe SARS-CoV-2 infection. This CDR3 has 15 amino acids. V was pared by 0 bases and J by 4 bases, with 12 bases between. Germline CDR1 SGHDT, CDR2 YYEEEE. This clonotype showed up many times. TCRdb re-called the 5' RACE reads through MiXCR, storing one row per CDR3 protein. The table records 85,000 to 100,000 distinct CDR3 sequences, about 11% of them present only once. The sequences come from whole blood, collected at baseline. The gene calls are TRBV5-6 and TRBJ2-3; D possibly corresponds to TRBD1 (6 bases). The receptor's source is an adult who was a healthcare worker with PCR-confirmed SARS-CoV-2 infection or an uninfected control (not recorded which). Written as DNA, the CDR3 is TGTGCCAGCAGCTTGGGAAGAAACAGGGCAGATACGCAGTATTTT. Protein sequence: CASSLGRNRADTQYF. The entire variable domain, with the rest obtained from reference TRBV5-6 and TRBJ2-3, is as follows: DAGVTQSPTHLIKTRGQQVTLRCSPKSGHDTVSWYQQALGQGPQFIFQYYEEEERQRGNFPDRFSGHQFPNYSSELNVNALLLGDSALYLCASSLGRNRADTQYFGPGTRLTVL.